This TCR beta chain was obtained from a study of control samples from healthy donors and cancer patients. The assay was immunoSEQ multiplex PCR, and TCRdb's table has in-frame clones only and misses some. This table holds about 170,000 clones, 75% to 95% found once. This sequence was found in a woman aged 25 to 39 in good health. What was sequenced was blood.

CDR3 sequence: CASSLDRQGGDEKLFF. The CDR3 DNA is TGTGCCAGCAGCTTGGATAGGCAGGGCGGGGATGAAAAACTGTTTTTT. The chain employs TRBV5-4 and TRBJ1-4; a weak D match, TRBD1 (5 bases). Germline loops: CDR1 SGHNT, CDR2 YYREEE (reference sequence). Trimming removed 0 bases from V and 6 bases from J, with 15 bases in between. The CDR3 extends over 16 amino acids.